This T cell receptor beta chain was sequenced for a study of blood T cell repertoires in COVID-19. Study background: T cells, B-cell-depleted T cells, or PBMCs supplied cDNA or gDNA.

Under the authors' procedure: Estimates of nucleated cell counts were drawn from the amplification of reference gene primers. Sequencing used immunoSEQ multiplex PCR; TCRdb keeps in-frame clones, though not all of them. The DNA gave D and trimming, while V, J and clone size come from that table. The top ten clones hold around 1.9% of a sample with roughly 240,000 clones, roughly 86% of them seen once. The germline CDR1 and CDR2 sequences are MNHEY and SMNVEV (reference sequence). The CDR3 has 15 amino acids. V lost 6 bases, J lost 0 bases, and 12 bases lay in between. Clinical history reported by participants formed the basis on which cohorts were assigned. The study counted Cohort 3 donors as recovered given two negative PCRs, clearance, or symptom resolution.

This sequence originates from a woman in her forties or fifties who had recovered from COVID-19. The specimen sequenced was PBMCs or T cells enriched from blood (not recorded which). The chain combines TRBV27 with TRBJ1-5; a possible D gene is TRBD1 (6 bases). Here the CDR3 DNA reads TGTGCCAGCAGGGAACAGGGATATAGCAATCAGCCCCAGCATTTT. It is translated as CASREQGYSNQPQHF.